The clone carrying this TCR beta chain was observed at least ten times. Time point of the sample: persistent/refractory GD, antithyroid drugs over 5 years with positive TRAb. Making the TCR library involved RNA that had been extracted from PBMCs. In building TCR beta libraries, iRepertoire HTBI primers were used together with Arm-PCR of CDR3 regions. One entry per CDR3 protein results from TCRdb running MiXCR on the multiplex PCR reads. The data hold 600,000 to 800,000 distinct CDR3 sequences, with about 32% observed a single time. The CDR3 contains 13 residues. The V end was cut by 7 bases, the J end by 5 bases, with 14 bases between. The data derive from a study of regulatory T cells in long-lasting Graves disease.

J is TRBJ1-2 and V is TRBV12-3 or TRBV12-4; possible D gene TRBD1, 5 bases. The TCR originated in a female donor with Graves disease. The sample consisted of peripheral blood mononuclear cells (PBMCs), taken when the disease was refractory, from a patient treated with antithyroid drugs. Here the CDR3 DNA reads TGTGCCAGCACAGGGACGGCCCCTTATGGCTACACCTTC. Translation: CASTGTAPYGYTF.